Listed below are T cell receptor beta chains from one sample, sequenced in a study of T-cell memory formation after mild COVID-19. From the 5' RACE reads, TCRdb called clonotypes with MiXCR, one entry per CDR3 protein. This table has about 560,000 distinct CDR3 sequences, about a sixth appearing once. Sequenced material: PBMCs or a T cell subset sorted from them (not recorded which). Receptors originate from an adult woman who had mild COVID-19 (a few samples of this study predate the infection). Cell type and time point are not known. Each CDR3 is given with its conserved first and last residue. The order of the fields is clone size, D gene, J gene, V gene, CDR3 protein, CDR3 DNA. D genes are given only for firm matches. Expanded clones are given a class, and other clones once, few, many or no size at all.

size: few; D: TRBD2; J: TRBJ2-5; V: TRBV27; CDR3: CASSSGTSGLWSQETQYF; DNA: TGTGCCAGCAGCTCCGGGACTAGCGGGCTCTGGTCGCAAGAGACCCAGTACTTC
size: -; D: TRBD1; J: TRBJ2-5; V: TRBV6-6; CDR3: CASSGTGGTWMKETQYF; DNA: TGTGCCAGCAGCGGGACAGGGGGGACGTGGATGAAAGAGACCCAGTACTTC
size: many; D: TRBD2; J: TRBJ2-5; V: TRBV15; CDR3: CATRTGGRQETQYF; DNA: TGTGCCACCAGGACGGGGGGACGGCAAGAGACCCAGTACTTC
size: -; D: -; J: TRBJ2-3; V: TRBV20-1; CDR3: CSARVRGTDTQYF; DNA: TGCAGTGCTAGGGTTCGGGGCACAGATACGCAGTATTTT
size: few; D: TRBD2; J: TRBJ2-1; V: TRBV7-8; CDR3: CASSLEVAGDYFESEQFF; DNA: TGTGCCAGCAGCTTAGAAGTAGCGGGAGATTATTTTGAGAGTGAGCAGTTCTTC
size: -; D: TRBD2; J: TRBJ2-1; V: TRBV24-1; CDR3: CATSDTWTSGSVYEQFF; DNA: TGTGCCACCAGTGACACATGGACTAGCGGGAGTGTCTATGAGCAGTTCTTC
size: -; D: -; J: TRBJ2-7; V: TRBV7-6; CDR3: CASRPLYQAAISYEQYF; DNA: TGTGCCAGCAGGCCTCTATATCAAGCGGCAATATCCTACGAGCAGTACTTC
size: -; D: -; J: TRBJ1-2; V: TRBV12-3/TRBV12-4; CDR3: CASSKRTDYGYTF; DNA: TGTGCCAGCAGTAAACGGACAGACTATGGCTACACCTTC
size: -; D: TRBD2; J: TRBJ2-1; V: TRBV12-3/TRBV12-4; CDR3: CASSFVREGYYNEQFF; DNA: TGTGCCAGCAGTTTTGTGCGGGAGGGCTACTACAATGAGCAGTTCTTC
size: -; D: -; J: TRBJ1-3; V: TRBV4-2; CDR3: CASSQEDSRHSGNTIYF; DNA: TGTGCCAGCAGCCAAGAGGACAGCCGCCACTCTGGAAACACCATATATTTT
size: few; D: -; J: TRBJ2-7; V: TRBV21-1; CDR3: CASSLRDRSSYEQYF; DNA: TGTGCCAGCAGCCTCCGGGACAGGAGCTCCTACGAGCAGTACTTC
size: few; D: -; J: TRBJ2-3; V: TRBV6-2/TRBV6-3; CDR3: CASSAGTFTDTQYF; DNA: TGTGCCAGCAGTGCCGGGACCTTCACAGATACGCAGTATTTT
size: few; D: -; J: TRBJ2-3; V: TRBV7-9; CDR3: CASGGRATDTQYF; DNA: TGTGCCAGCGGTGGGCGGGCCACAGATACGCAGTATTTT
size: many; D: -; J: TRBJ2-1; V: TRBV12-3/TRBV12-4; CDR3: CASSSRRASYNEQFF; DNA: TGTGCCAGCTCCTCACGGAGGGCATCCTACAATGAGCAGTTCTTC
size: -; D: TRBD1; J: TRBJ1-2; V: TRBV7-9; CDR3: CASSLQGAFDYGYTF; DNA: TGTGCCAGCAGCTTACAGGGGGCGTTCGACTATGGCTACACCTTC
size: -; D: -; J: TRBJ2-7; V: TRBV6-1; CDR3: CAGGSAFYEQYF; DNA: TGTGCCGGTGGGAGCGCGTTCTACGAGCAGTACTTC
size: -; D: TRBD1; J: TRBJ2-7; V: TRBV4-2; CDR3: CASSQAGGIYEQYF; DNA: TGTGCCAGCAGCCAAGCAGGGGGCATATACGAGCAGTACTTC
size: -; D: -; J: TRBJ2-7; V: TRBV4-2; CDR3: CASSQEFLGEQYF; DNA: TGTGCCAGCAGCCAAGAATTTCTGGGTGAGCAGTACTTC
size: -; D: -; J: TRBJ1-1; V: TRBV2; CDR3: CASSGDRSEAFF; DNA: TGTGCCAGCAGTGGAGACAGATCTGAAGCTTTCTTT
size: many; D: -; J: TRBJ2-3; V: TRBV7-9; CDR3: CASSSVTDTQYF; DNA: TGTGCCAGCAGTTCCGTCACAGATACGCAGTATTTT
size: -; D: -; J: TRBJ2-5; V: TRBV21-1; CDR3: CASSKAGIETQYF; DNA: TGTGCCAGCAGCAAAGCTGGGATAGAGACCCAGTACTTC
size: few; D: -; J: TRBJ1-4; V: TRBV27; CDR3: CASSTNHRGLGNEKLFF; DNA: TGTGCCAGCAGTACCAACCATCGGGGGCTAGGTAATGAAAAACTGTTTTTT
size: few; D: TRBD1; J: TRBJ2-3; V: TRBV29-1; CDR3: CSARTGDYSADTQYF; DNA: TGCAGCGCAAGGACAGGGGATTATTCGGCAGATACGCAGTATTTT
size: -; D: TRBD1; J: TRBJ1-2; V: TRBV6-5; CDR3: CASSLYNTVVPGQGRGGYTF; DNA: TGTGCCAGCAGCCTATACAACACCGTAGTCCCGGGACAGGGGAGAGGGGGCTACACCTTC
size: -; D: -; J: TRBJ2-2; V: TRBV24-1; CDR3: CATRGIPTGELFF; DNA: TGTGCCACCCGAGGGATCCCGACCGGGGAGCTGTTTTTT
size: -; D: TRBD1; J: TRBJ2-3; V: TRBV5-1; CDR3: CASSNGQGSTTDTQYF; DNA: TGCGCCAGCAGCAACGGACAGGGGTCCACCACAGATACGCAGTATTTT
size: few; D: TRBD2; J: TRBJ2-1; V: TRBV28; CDR3: CASSFLTSGFSYNEQFF; DNA: TGTGCCAGCAGTTTTTTGACTAGCGGGTTTTCCTACAATGAGCAGTTCTTC
size: -; D: -; J: TRBJ2-3; V: TRBV20-1; CDR3: CSASWTPSTDTQYF; DNA: TGCAGTGCTAGCTGGACTCCTAGCACAGATACGCAGTATTTT
size: few; D: -; J: TRBJ2-7; V: TRBV7-9; CDR3: CASTQGGPKYF; DNA: TGTGCCAGCACTCAGGGGGGACCGAAGTACTTC
size: many; D: -; J: TRBJ2-1; V: TRBV12-3/TRBV12-4; CDR3: CASSQVGSSYNEQFF; DNA: TGTGCCAGCTCCCAGGTAGGGAGCTCCTACAATGAGCAGTTCTTC
size: -; D: -; J: TRBJ2-3; V: TRBV4-2; CDR3: CASSQPFAAQPADTQYF; DNA: TGTGCCAGCAGCCAACCTTTCGCCGCCCAGCCCGCAGATACGCAGTATTTT